Below are 5 T cell receptor beta chains sequenced from a single sample in a study of blood T cell repertoires in COVID-19. Only in-frame clones appear in the TCRdb table, and some are missing; sequencing was by immunoSEQ multiplex PCR. Altogether roughly 330,000 clones are present, around 87% being singletons, with the ten largest covering about 5.2%. Sequences were obtained from PBMCs or T cells enriched from blood (not recorded which). The receptors come from a woman aged 25 to 39 who had recovered from COVID-19.

The V and J genes are TRBV10-3 and TRBJ1-2; unclear D gene. The CDR3 consists of 11 residues. V was pared by 5 bases and J by 6 bases, with 7 bases between. Germline loops: CDR1 ENHRY, CDR2 SYGVKD. Written as DNA, the CDR3 is TGTGCCATCAGTCGGGAGGATGGCTACACCTTC. This sequence encodes CAISREDGYTF.

The V gene is TRBV6-5, the J gene TRBJ1-6; no reliable D call. This CDR3 is 14 amino acids long. V was shortened by 4 bases and J by 5 bases, with 9 bases between the two germline ends. Germline CDR1 MNHEY, CDR2 SVGAGI. CDR3 bases: TGTGCCAGCAGTTCACGACGGGATAATTCACCCCTCCACTTT. This encodes CASSSRRDNSPLHF.

The gene calls are TRBV5-6 and TRBJ2-7, with D unclear. The CDR3 loop spans 12 amino acids. V dropped 4 bases and J dropped 0 bases, with 5 bases sitting between them. The germline V gene has CDR1 SGHDT and CDR2 YYEEEE. The CDR3, as DNA: TGTGCCAGCAGCCTTAGCTCCTACGAGCAGTACTTC. As protein: CASSLSSYEQYF.

This chain connects TRBV5-4 to TRBJ1-6; 7 nucleotides align to TRBD1. Germline CDR1 reads SGHNT; CDR2 reads YYREEE (reference sequence). V was pared by 5 bases and J by 10 bases, with 9 bases of the junction left unmatched. CDR3 size: 14 residues. This CDR3 reads CASRPDRAGSPLHF. CDR3 DNA: TGTGCCAGCAGACCCGACAGGGCTGGATCACCCCTCCACTTT.

The chain joins TRBV5-1 to TRBJ1-3; TRBD1 might be the D (6 bases). In germline, CDR1 is SGHRS, CDR2 YFSETQ. The CDR3 runs 16 residues. V was trimmed by 4 bases and J by 0 bases, leaving 14 bases between them. Here the CDR3 reads CASSEQGSSSGNTIYF. The CDR3 DNA is TGCGCCAGCAGCGAGCAGGGGTCTTCCTCTGGAAACACCATATATTTT.